The present TCR beta chain was sequenced within a study of shared clonotypes between healthy human individuals. Overall study context: Every donor yielded three CD4 naive, three CD4 memory, two CD8 naive and one CD8 memory plate. Notes on the study in general: Researchers sampled blood only, noting tissue repertoires likely differ. Sequencing depth was expected to influence donor clonotype sharing.

CDR3 size: 15 residues. The V and J ends lost 6 bases and 2 bases, in that order; junction bases with no gene match: 7. Germline V lookup: CDR1 LNHDA, CDR2 SQIVND (reference sequence). Concerning this clone: Antigen specificity is unknown.

Assay execution proceeded at the deep level. Here immunoSEQ multiplex PCR was the method, and the copy in TCRdb shows in-frame clones only, minus some. This table has some 1.5 million clones, around 97% appearing once. This chain links TRBV19 with TRBJ1-5, with TRBD1 identical over 7 bases. What was sequenced was naive CD4+ T cells sorted from blood. The subset: CD45RA+ positively selected. This receptor was taken from a man aged 25-45 years in good health. The CDR3 region is CASSPTGTRNQPQHF. The CDR3 DNA reads as TGTGCCAGTAGCCCGACAGGGACGCGCAATCAGCCCCAGCATTTT.